This T cell receptor (beta chain) stems from a study of T cells after somatic rescue of genetic block. CDR3 length equals 15 residues. Deletions cut 7 bases from V and 4 bases from J, with 17 bases between. Germline V gene sequence: CDR1 MNHNY, CDR2 SVGAGI (reference sequence). Data came from immunoSEQ multiplex PCR; TCRdb stores just in-frame clones and leaves some out. The table shows under 7,500 clones, with roughly four fifths occurring only once. This TCR derives from a boy under 18. The J gene is TRBJ1-5, the V gene TRBV6-6; D is perhaps TRBD1 (6 bases). Sequencing was performed on peripheral blood mononuclear cells (PBMCs). The DNA for the CDR3 is TGTGCCAGCATCGGGAGGGGGGGAGCAAATCAGCCCCAGCATTTT. This encodes CASIGRGGANQPQHF.